This TCR beta chain was sequenced in a study of blood T cell repertoires in COVID-19. Study-level background: Specimens from acute and convalescent COVID-19 originated in the United States, Italy and Spain.

The CDR3 covers 11 residues. Germline loops: CDR1 MNHEY, CDR2 SMNVEV (reference sequence). V lost 3 bases and J 8 bases, leaving 7 bases between the germline ends. Authors' processing steps: Nucleated cell counts were estimated from reference gene primer amplification. The repertoire was sequenced with immunoSEQ multiplex PCR; TCRdb's copy has only in-frame clones and lacks some. D and trimming come from the DNA, and the V and J calls and clone size come from that table. The table shows around 100,000 clones, with roughly nine tenths occurring only once. The source material was peripheral blood. The chain couples TRBV27 to TRBJ1-2; D ambiguous. The source is a human donor with active COVID-19. The donor label of this sample is uncertain. The CDR3 loop is CASSLIRGYTF. Written as DNA, the CDR3 is TGTGCCAGCAGTTTGATACGGGGCTACACCTTC.